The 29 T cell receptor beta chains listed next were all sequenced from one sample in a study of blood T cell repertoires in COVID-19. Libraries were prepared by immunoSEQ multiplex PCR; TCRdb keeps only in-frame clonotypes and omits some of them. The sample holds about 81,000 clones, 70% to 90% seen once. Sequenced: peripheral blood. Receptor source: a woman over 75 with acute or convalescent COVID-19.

The CDR3 DNA is TGTGCCAGCAGCTTAGAGTATAGTAACTACGAGCAGTACTTC. Translated, it gives CASSLEYSNYEQYF. The chain carries TRBV7-8 and TRBJ2-7; D call uncertain. The CDR3 has 14 amino acids. With 1 base removed from V and 3 bases from J, the gap between germline ends came to 10 bases. Germline V CDR1 and CDR2: SGHVS, FQNEAQ. The variable domain in full, completed from reference TRBV7-8 and TRBJ2-7, reads GAGVSQSPRYKVAKRGQDVALRCDPISGHVSLFWYQQALGQGPEFLTYFQNEAQLDKSGLPSDRFFAERPEGSVSTLKIQRTQQEDSAVYLCASSLEYSNYEQYFGPGTRLTVT.

As DNA, the CDR3 is TGTGCCAGCAGCTTTTCAGGGAACACTGAAGCTTTCTTT. Amino acids: CASSFSGNTEAFF. V usage is TRBV11-1 and J usage is TRBJ1-1; D uncertain. CDR3 length equals 13 residues. Germline V gene lookup returns CDR1 SGHAT and CDR2 FQDESV (reference sequence). The V gene lost 3 bases and the J gene lost 1 base, with 6 bases spanning the gap.

CDR3 loop: CASSVVGGGDEQYF. DNA for the CDR3: TGTGCCAGCAGCGTAGTTGGAGGGGGCGACGAGCAGTACTTC. This chain connects TRBV9 to TRBJ2-7, with D perhaps TRBD1 (7 bases). V gave up 0 bases and J gave up 5 bases, with 12 bases separating them. The germline gives CDR1 SGDLS, CDR2 YYNGEE. The length of the CDR3 is 14 residues.

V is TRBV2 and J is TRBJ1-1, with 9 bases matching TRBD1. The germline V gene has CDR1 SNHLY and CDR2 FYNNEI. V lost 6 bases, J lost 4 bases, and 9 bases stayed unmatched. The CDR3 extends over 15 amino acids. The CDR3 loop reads CASSTTGGASTEAFF. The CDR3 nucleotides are TGTGCCAGCAGCACCACAGGGGGCGCAAGCACTGAAGCTTTCTTT.

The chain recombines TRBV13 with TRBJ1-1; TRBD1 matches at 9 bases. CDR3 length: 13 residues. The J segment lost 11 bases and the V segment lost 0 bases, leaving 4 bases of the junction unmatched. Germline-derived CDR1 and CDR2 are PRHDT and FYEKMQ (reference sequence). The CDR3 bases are TGTGCCAGCAGCTTAGGGGGACAGGGAAGGGCTTTCTTT. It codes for CASSLGGQGRAFF.

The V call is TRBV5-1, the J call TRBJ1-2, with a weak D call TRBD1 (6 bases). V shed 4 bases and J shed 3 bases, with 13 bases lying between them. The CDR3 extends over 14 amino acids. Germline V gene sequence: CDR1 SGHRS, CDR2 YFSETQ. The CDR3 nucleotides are TGCGCCAGCAGCCCCTCGGGGGGCGACTATGGCTACACCTTC. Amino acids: CASSPSGGDYGYTF.

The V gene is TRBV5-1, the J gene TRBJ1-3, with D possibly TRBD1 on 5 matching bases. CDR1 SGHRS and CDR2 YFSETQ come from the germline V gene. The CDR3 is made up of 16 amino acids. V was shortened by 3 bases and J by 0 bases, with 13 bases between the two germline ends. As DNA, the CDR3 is TGCGCCAGCAGCTCCTTCCCAGGGTTCTCTGGAAACACCATATATTTT. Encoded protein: CASSSFPGFSGNTIYF.

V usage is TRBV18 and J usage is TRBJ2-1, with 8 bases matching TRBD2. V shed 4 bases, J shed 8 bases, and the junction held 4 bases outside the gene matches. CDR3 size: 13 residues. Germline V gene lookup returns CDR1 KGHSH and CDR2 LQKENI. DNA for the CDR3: TGTGCCAGCTCACTTCGGGGGGGGGATGAGCAGTTCTTC. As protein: CASSLRGGDEQFF.

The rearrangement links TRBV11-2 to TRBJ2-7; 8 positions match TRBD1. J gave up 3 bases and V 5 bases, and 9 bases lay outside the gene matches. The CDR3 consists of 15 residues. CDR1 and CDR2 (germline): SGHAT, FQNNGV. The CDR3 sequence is CASSLVAGGFYEQYF. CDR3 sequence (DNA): TGTGCCAGCAGCCTCGTTGCAGGGGGCTTCTACGAGCAGTACTTC.

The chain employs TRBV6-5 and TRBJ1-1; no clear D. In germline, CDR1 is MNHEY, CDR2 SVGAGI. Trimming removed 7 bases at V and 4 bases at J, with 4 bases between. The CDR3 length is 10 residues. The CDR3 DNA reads TGTGCCAGCACAGGCACTGAAGCTTTCTTT. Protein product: CASTGTEAFF.

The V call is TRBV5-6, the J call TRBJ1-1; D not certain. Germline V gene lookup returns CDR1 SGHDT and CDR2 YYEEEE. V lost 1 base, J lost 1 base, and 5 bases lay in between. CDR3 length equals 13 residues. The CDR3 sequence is CASSLIRNTEAFF. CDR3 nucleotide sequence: TGTGCCAGCAGCTTGATCAGGAACACTGAAGCTTTCTTT.

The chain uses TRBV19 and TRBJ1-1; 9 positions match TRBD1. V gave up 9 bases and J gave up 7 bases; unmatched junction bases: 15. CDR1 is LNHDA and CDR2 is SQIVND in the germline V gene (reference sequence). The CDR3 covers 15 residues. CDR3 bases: TGTGCCAGCTTCGTACCGGGACAGGGACCTTTTGAAGCTTTCTTT. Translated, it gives CASFVPGQGPFEAFF.

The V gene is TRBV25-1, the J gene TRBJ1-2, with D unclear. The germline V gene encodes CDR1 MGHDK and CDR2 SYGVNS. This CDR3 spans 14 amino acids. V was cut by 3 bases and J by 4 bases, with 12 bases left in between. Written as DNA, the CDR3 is TGTGCCAGCAGTGAGCGGGTGCTCCCCTATGGCTACACCTTC. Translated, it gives CASSERVLPYGYTF.

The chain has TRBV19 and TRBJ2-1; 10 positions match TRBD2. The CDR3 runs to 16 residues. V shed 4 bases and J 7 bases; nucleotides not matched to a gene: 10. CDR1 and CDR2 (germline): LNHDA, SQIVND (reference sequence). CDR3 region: CASSTKSGGAVNEQFF. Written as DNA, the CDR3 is TGTGCCAGTAGTACCAAGAGCGGGGGGGCGGTGAATGAGCAGTTCTTC.

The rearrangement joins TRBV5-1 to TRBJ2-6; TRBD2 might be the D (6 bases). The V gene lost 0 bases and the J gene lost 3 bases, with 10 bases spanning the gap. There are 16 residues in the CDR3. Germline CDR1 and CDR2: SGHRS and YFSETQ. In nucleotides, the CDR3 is TGCGCCAGCAGCTTGGACGTAGCGGATGGGGCCAACGTCCTGACTTTC. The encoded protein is CASSLDVADGANVLTF.

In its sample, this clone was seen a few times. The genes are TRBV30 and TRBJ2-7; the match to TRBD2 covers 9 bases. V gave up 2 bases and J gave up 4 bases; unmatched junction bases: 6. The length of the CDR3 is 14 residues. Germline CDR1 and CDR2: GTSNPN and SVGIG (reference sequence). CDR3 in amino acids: CAWSWPSGMYEQYF. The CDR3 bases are TGTGCCTGGAGTTGGCCTAGCGGGATGTACGAGCAGTACTTC.

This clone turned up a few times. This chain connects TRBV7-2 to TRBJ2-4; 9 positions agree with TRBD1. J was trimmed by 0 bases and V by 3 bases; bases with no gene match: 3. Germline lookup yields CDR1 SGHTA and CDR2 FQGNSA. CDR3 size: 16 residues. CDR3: CASSFGQGLAKNIQYF. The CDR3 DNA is TGTGCCAGCAGCTTTGGACAGGGGCTAGCCAAAAACATTCAGTACTTC.

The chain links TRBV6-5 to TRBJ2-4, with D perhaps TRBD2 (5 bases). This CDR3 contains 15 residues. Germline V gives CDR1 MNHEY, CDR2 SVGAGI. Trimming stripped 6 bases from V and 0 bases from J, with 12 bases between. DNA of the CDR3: TGTGCCAGCAGAGTGACGGGATTAGCCAAAAACATTCAGTACTTC. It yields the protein CASRVTGLAKNIQYF.

Here the CDR3 reads CASSRDRGDTQYF. Here the CDR3 DNA reads TGTGCCAGCAGCCGGGACAGGGGGGATACGCAGTATTTT. This chain uses TRBV2 with TRBJ2-3, with TRBD1 matching 11 bases. The germline CDR1 and CDR2 sequences are SNHLY and FYNNEI. The trim removed 6 bases at V and 6 bases at J, leaving 2 bases unmatched. This CDR3 contains 13 residues.

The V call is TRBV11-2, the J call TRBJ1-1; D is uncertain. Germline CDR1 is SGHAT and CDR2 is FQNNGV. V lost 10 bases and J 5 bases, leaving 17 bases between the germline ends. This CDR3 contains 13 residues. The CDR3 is CATSPGSRTEAFF. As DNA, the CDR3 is TGTGCCACCTCCCCCGGGAGTAGGACTGAAGCTTTCTTT.

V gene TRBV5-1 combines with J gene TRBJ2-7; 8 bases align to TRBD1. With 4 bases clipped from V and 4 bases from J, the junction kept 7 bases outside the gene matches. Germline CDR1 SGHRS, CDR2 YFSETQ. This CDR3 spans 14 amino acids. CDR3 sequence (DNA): TGCGCCAGCAGCGCGGACAGGGTGGGGTACGAGCAGTACTTC. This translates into CASSADRVGYEQYF. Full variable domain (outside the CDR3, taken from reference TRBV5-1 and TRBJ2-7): KAGVTQTPRYLIKTRGQQVTLSCSPISGHRSVSWYQQTPGQGLQFLFEYFSETQRNKGNFPGRFSGRQFSNSRSEMNVSTLELGDSALYLCASSADRVGYEQYFGPGTRLTVT.

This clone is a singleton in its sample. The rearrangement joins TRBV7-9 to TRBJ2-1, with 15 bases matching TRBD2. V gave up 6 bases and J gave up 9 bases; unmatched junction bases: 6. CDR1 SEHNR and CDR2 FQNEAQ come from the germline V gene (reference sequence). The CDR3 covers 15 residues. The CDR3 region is CASRRTSGRASEQFF. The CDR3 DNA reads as TGTGCCAGCAGGCGGACTAGCGGGAGGGCCAGTGAGCAGTTCTTC.

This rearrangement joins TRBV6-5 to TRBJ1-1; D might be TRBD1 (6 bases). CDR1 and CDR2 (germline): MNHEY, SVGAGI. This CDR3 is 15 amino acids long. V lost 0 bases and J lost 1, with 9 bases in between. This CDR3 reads CASSYSGRGNTEAFF. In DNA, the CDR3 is TGTGCCAGCAGTTACTCAGGCAGGGGGAACACTGAAGCTTTCTTT.

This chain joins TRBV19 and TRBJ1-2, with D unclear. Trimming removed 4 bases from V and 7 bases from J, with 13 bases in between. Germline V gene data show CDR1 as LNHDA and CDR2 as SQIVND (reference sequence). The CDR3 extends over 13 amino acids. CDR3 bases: TGTGCCAGTAGTAGAGACCGGTACAGTGGCTACACCTTC. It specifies CASSRDRYSGYTF.

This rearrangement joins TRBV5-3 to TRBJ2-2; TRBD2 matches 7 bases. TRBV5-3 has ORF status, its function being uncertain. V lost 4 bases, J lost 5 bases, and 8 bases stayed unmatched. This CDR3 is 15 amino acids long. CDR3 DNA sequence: TGTGCCAGAAGCAGCAGCGGGAAAGGGACCGGGGAGCTGTTTTTT. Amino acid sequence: CARSSSGKGTGELFF.

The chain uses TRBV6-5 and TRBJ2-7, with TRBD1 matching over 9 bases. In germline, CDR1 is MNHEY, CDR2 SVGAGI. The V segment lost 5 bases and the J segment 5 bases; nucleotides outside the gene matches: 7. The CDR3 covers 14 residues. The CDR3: CASSTGGWSHEQYF. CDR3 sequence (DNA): TGTGCCAGCAGTACAGGGGGCTGGTCCCACGAGCAGTACTTC.

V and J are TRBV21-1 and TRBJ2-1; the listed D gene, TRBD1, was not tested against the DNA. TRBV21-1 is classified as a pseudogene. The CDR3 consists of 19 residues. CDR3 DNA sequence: TGTGCCAGCACCTATACCGGGACAGGGGGCCTGAGCACCTACAATGAGCAGTTCTTC. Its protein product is CASTYTGTGGLSTYNEQFF.

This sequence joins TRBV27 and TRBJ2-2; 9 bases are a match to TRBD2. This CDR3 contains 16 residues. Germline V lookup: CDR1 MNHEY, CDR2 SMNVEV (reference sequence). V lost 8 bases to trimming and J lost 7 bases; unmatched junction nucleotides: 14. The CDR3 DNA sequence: TGTGCCAGCGGATACCTAACTAGCGGGTTTAGCGGGGAGCTGTTTTTT. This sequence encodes CASGYLTSGFSGELFF.

In nucleotides, the CDR3 is TGTGCCAGTAGTGACAGGGGGGGAACTAATGAAAAACTGTTTTTT. Its translation is CASSDRGGTNEKLFF. V usage is TRBV19 and J usage is TRBJ1-4; 9 bases fit TRBD1. The CDR3 runs 15 residues. V lost 5 bases, J lost 1 base, and 2 bases stayed unmatched. Germline CDR1 and CDR2: LNHDA and SQIVND (reference sequence).